This T cell receptor beta chain was documented in a study of early T cells in non-severe SARS-CoV-2 infection. Overall study: Sequencing targeted bulk RNA from unsorted whole blood, leaving chains unpaired. Overall study findings and caveats: Matches to VDJdb favored anti-spike CD8 responses and missed private and CD4 specificities.

Trimming took 3 bases from V and 5 from J, leaving 7 bases between them. In germline, CDR1 is SEHNR, CDR2 FQNEAQ (reference sequence). The CDR3 spans 13 residues. Only a few counts were recorded for this clonotype. Its antigen remains unidentified. The library protocol tagged individual cDNA molecules with unique molecular identifiers. TCRdb re-analysed the 5' RACE reads in MiXCR, keeping a single row per CDR3 protein. Altogether roughly 28,000 distinct CDR3 sequences are present, roughly 5.1% being singletons, with the ten largest covering roughly 2.5%. Sample: whole blood. The chain links TRBV7-9 to TRBJ2-2, with D hard to call. This TCR was recovered from an adult who was a healthcare worker with PCR-confirmed SARS-CoV-2 infection or an uninfected control (not recorded which). The CDR3 spells CASSFPVTGELFF. Here the CDR3 DNA reads TGTGCCAGCAGCTTTCCGGTAACCGGGGAGCTGTTTTTT.